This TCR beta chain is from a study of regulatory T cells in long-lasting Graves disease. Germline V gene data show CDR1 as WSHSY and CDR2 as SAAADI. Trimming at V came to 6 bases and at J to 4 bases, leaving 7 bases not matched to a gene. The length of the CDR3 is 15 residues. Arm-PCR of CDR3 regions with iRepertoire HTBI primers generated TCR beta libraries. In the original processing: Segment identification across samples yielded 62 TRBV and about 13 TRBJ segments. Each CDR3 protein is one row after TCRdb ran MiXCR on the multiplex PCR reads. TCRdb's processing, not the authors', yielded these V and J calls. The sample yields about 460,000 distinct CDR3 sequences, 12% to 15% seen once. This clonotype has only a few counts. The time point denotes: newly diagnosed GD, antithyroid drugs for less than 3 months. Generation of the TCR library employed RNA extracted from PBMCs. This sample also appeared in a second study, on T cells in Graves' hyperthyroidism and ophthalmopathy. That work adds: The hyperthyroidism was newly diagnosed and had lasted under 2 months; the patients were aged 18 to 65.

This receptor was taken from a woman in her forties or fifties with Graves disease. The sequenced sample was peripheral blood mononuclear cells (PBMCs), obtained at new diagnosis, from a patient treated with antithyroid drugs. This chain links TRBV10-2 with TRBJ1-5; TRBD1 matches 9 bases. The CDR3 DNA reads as TGCGCCAGCAGATCCCGGGACAGGGATAATCAGCCCCAGCATTTT. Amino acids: CASRSRDRDNQPQHF.